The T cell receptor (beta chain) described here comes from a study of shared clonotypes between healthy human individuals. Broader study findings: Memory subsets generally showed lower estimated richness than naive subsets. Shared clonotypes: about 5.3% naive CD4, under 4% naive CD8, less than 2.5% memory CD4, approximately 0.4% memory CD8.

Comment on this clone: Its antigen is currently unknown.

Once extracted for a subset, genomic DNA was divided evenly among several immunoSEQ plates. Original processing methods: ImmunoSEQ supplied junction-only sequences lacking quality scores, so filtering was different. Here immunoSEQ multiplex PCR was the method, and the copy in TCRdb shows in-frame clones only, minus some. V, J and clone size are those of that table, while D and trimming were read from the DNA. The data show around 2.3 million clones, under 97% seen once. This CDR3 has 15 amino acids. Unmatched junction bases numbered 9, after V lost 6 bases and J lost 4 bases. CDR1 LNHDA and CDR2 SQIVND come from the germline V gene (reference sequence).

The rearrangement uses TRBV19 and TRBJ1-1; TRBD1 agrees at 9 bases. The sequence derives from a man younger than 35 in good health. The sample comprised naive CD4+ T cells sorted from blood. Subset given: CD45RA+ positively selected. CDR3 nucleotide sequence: TGTGCCAGTAGCGTAGGGGGACAGGGCGGCACTGAAGCTTTCTTT. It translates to CASSVGGQGGTEAFF.